The rows below give T cell receptor beta chains drawn from one sample of a study of blood T cell repertoires in COVID-19. This table comes from immunoSEQ multiplex PCR, and its TCRdb copy is limited to in-frame clones, with some not included. The top ten hold 1% to 1.5% of the sample, which has about 360,000 clones, around 87% seen once. Material: PBMCs or T cells enriched from blood (not recorded which). The receptors here all came from a young man who had recovered from COVID-19. Each CDR3 is given with its conserved first and last residue. The order of the fields is clone size, V gene, J gene, D gene, CDR3 protein, CDR3 DNA. A D gene is named only where the DNA matches it firmly. Size values are once, few and many counts, or a class for expanded clones, and some rows have none.

size: -
V: TRBV5-1
J: TRBJ2-5
D: TRBD2
CDR3: CASNPGPAGVQETQYF
DNA: TGCGCCAGCAATCCCGGTCCAGCGGGAGTCCAAGAGACCCAGTACTTC

size: -
V: TRBV5-5
J: TRBJ1-1
D: -
CDR3: CASSPYPTENTEAFF
DNA: TGTGCCAGCAGCCCCTATCCGACAGAGAACACTGAAGCTTTCTTT

size: -
V: TRBV2
J: TRBJ1-1
D: -
CDR3: CASSEGLRREYEAFF
DNA: TGTGCCAGCAGTGAAGGCCTCCGAAGGGAGTATGAAGCTTTCTTT

size: once
V: TRBV15
J: TRBJ2-7
D: TRBD1
CDR3: CATSRTGTGHEQYF
DNA: TGTGCCACCAGCAGGACCGGGACAGGCCACGAGCAGTACTTC

size: -
V: TRBV7-2
J: TRBJ1-1
D: -
CDR3: CASSLKGSGTEAFF
DNA: TGTGCCAGCAGCTTAAAGGGGTCGGGCACTGAAGCTTTCTTT

size: once
V: TRBV7-9
J: TRBJ2-7
D: -
CDR3: CASSPTGYYEQYF
DNA: TGTGCCAGCAGCCCGACAGGTTACTACGAGCAGTACTTC

size: -
V: TRBV9
J: TRBJ2-6
D: -
CDR3: CASSVPAGGVDRHYGFGANVLTF
DNA: TGTGCCAGCAGCGTCCCCGCGGGTGGGGTCGACAGGCACTACGGTTTCGGGGCCAACGTCCTGACTTTC

size: -
V: TRBV6-5
J: TRBJ2-4
D: -
CDR3: CASSYSRESDIQYF
DNA: TGTGCCAGCAGTTACTCGAGGGAAAGTGACATTCAGTACTTC

size: -
V: TRBV6-5
J: TRBJ2-2
D: TRBD1
CDR3: CASRPGTGSGGELFF
DNA: TGTGCCAGCAGACCAGGGACAGGGTCGGGCGGGGAGCTGTTTTTT

size: -
V: TRBV6-5
J: TRBJ2-7
D: TRBD2
CDR3: CAASGGDSYEQYF
DNA: TGTGCCGCCTCGGGGGGAGACTCCTACGAGCAGTACTTC

size: -
V: TRBV4-2
J: TRBJ2-1
D: -
CDR3: CASSQVNRVPNNEQFF
DNA: TGTGCCAGCAGCCAAGTAAACCGCGTACCTAACAATGAGCAGTTCTTC

size: -
V: TRBV10-3
J: TRBJ1-1
D: TRBD1
CDR3: CAIRASTGGVLDTEAFF
DNA: TGTGCCATCAGGGCATCGACAGGGGGCGTATTGGACACTGAAGCTTTCTTT

size: -
V: TRBV5-1
J: TRBJ1-1
D: TRBD1
CDR3: CASSFPRDRENTEAFF
DNA: TGCGCCAGCAGCTTCCCCCGGGACAGGGAGAACACTGAAGCTTTCTTT

size: -
V: TRBV3-1/TRBV3-2
J: TRBJ2-5
D: TRBD2
CDR3: CASSSSGGQETQYF
DNA: TGTGCCAGCAGCAGTAGCGGGGGCCAAGAGACCCAGTACTTC

size: few
V: TRBV5-4
J: TRBJ1-2
D: -
CDR3: CASSLAGGPGYTF
DNA: TGTGCCAGCAGCTTGGCCGGGGGGCCTGGCTACACCTTC

size: -
V: TRBV18
J: TRBJ1-1
D: -
CDR3: CASSLFPRNTEAFF
DNA: TGTGCCAGCTCACTTTTCCCCAGGAACACTGAAGCTTTCTTT

size: -
V: TRBV11-2
J: TRBJ2-1
D: -
CDR3: CASSLRTTAYNEQFF
DNA: TGTGCCAGCAGCTTACGGACTACAGCCTACAATGAGCAGTTCTTC

size: -
V: TRBV5-1
J: TRBJ2-3
D: TRBD1
CDR3: CASSPTGQGPVYSTDTQYF
DNA: TGCGCCAGCAGCCCGACAGGACAGGGTCCCGTTTATAGCACAGATACGCAGTATTTT

size: -
V: TRBV24-1
J: TRBJ2-6
D: -
CDR3: CATSDSARGTGANVLTF
DNA: TGTGCCACCAGTGACTCGGCCCGAGGAACTGGGGCCAACGTCCTGACTTTC

size: -
V: TRBV29-1
J: TRBJ1-5
D: -
CDR3: CSVQDSNQPQHF
DNA: TGCAGCGTTCAGGATAGCAATCAGCCCCAGCATTTT

size: -
V: TRBV7-8
J: TRBJ2-1
D: TRBD1
CDR3: CASTPDRGNEQFF
DNA: TGTGCCAGCACCCCCGACAGGGGCAATGAGCAGTTCTTC

size: few
V: TRBV7-3
J: TRBJ1-1
D: TRBD1
CDR3: CASSLVGQGKAEAFF
DNA: TGTGCCAGCAGCTTAGTGGGACAGGGGAAGGCTGAAGCTTTCTTT

size: -
V: TRBV2
J: TRBJ1-3
D: -
CDR3: CASSSPDSKASGNTIYF
DNA: TGTGCCAGCAGCTCCCCCGACAGCAAAGCCTCTGGAAACACCATATATTTT

size: -
V: TRBV25-1
J: TRBJ2-7
D: TRBD1
CDR3: CASSGTGREQYF
DNA: TGTGCCAGCAGTGGGACAGGGCGGGAGCAGTACTTC

size: -
V: TRBV10-3
J: TRBJ2-1
D: TRBD2
CDR3: CAISESNLAGKNEQFF
DNA: TGTGCCATCAGTGAGTCGAACCTAGCGGGGAAAAATGAGCAGTTCTTC

size: -
V: TRBV11-3
J: TRBJ1-6
D: TRBD1
CDR3: CASRLSPGAQGARPLHF
DNA: TGTGCCAGCAGACTTAGTCCGGGGGCGCAGGGGGCTAGACCCCTCCACTTT

size: few
V: TRBV14
J: TRBJ1-2
D: TRBD1
CDR3: CASSQVRGSRGRSEYGYTF
DNA: TGTGCCAGCAGCCAAGTACGGGGTTCGAGGGGGCGATCGGAATATGGCTACACCTTC

size: -
V: TRBV13
J: TRBJ1-6
D: TRBD1
CDR3: CASSGGNSPLHF
DNA: TGTGCCAGCTCAGGGGGTAATTCACCCCTCCACTTT

size: -
V: TRBV5-1
J: TRBJ2-7
D: -
CDR3: CASSLSGSEQYF
DNA: TGCGCCAGCAGCTTGTCAGGGTCCGAGCAGTACTTC

size: few
V: TRBV5-1
J: TRBJ1-4
D: -
CDR3: CASSSILRAEKLFF
DNA: TGCGCCAGCAGCTCCATCCTTAGAGCTGAAAAACTGTTTTTT

size: -
V: TRBV18
J: TRBJ1-3
D: TRBD1
CDR3: CASSPSGTGAGNTIYF
DNA: TGTGCCAGCTCACCTTCCGGGACAGGGGCTGGAAACACCATATATTTT

size: -
V: TRBV5-1
J: TRBJ2-2
D: TRBD2
CDR3: CASSLVRGRGSTGELFF
DNA: TGCGCCAGCAGCTTGGTTCGAGGGCGCGGGAGCACCGGGGAGCTGTTTTTT

size: -
V: TRBV6-5
J: TRBJ1-2
D: -
CDR3: CASSSDTGIRGYTF
DNA: TGTGCCAGCAGTTCCGATACAGGGATCCGTGGCTACACCTTC

size: -
V: TRBV5-4
J: TRBJ1-1
D: -
CDR3: CASSLTGAGVNTEAFF
DNA: TGTGCCAGCAGCTTGACGGGGGCGGGGGTAAACACTGAAGCTTTCTTT

size: -
V: TRBV6-1
J: TRBJ2-5
D: -
CDR3: CASSESTETQYF
DNA: TGTGCCAGCAGTGAAAGCACAGAGACCCAGTACTTC

size: -
V: TRBV7-9
J: TRBJ2-7
D: -
CDR3: CASSLATVGEQYF
DNA: TGTGCCAGCAGCTTAGCGACAGTTGGCGAGCAGTACTTC

size: -
V: TRBV2
J: TRBJ1-3
D: -
CDR3: CASRTGAGNTIYF
DNA: TGTGCCAGCAGGACGGGGGCTGGAAACACCATATATTTT

size: -
V: TRBV5-4
J: TRBJ2-5
D: TRBD1
CDR3: CASSIVGTAQETQYF
DNA: TGTGCCAGCAGCATCGTCGGGACAGCCCAAGAGACCCAGTACTTC

size: -
V: TRBV7-2
J: TRBJ2-3
D: -
CDR3: CASSLERRNTDTQYF
DNA: TGTGCCAGCAGCTTAGAGCGTAGGAACACAGATACGCAGTATTTT

size: once
V: TRBV10-2
J: TRBJ2-1
D: -
CDR3: CASSEPAGDNEQFF
DNA: TGCGCCAGCAGTGAGCCGGCAGGGGACAATGAGCAGTTCTTC

size: -
V: TRBV5-5
J: TRBJ2-7
D: TRBD1
CDR3: CASSFLAPTGGIDEQYF
DNA: TGTGCCAGCAGCTTTCTAGCCCCGACAGGGGGTATAGACGAGCAGTACTTC

size: once
V: TRBV18
J: TRBJ1-4
D: TRBD1
CDR3: CASSRQGREEKLFF
DNA: TGTGCCAGCTCACGACAGGGTCGGGAGGAAAAACTGTTTTTT

size: -
V: TRBV7-8
J: TRBJ1-6
D: TRBD1
CDR3: CASSVPGQGSPYNSPLHF
DNA: TGTGCCAGCAGCGTACCGGGACAGGGATCGCCCTATAATTCACCCCTCCACTTT

size: once
V: TRBV30
J: TRBJ2-2
D: -
CDR3: CAWSPVLGPGELFF
DNA: TGTGCCTGGAGTCCGGTTCTCGGTCCCGGGGAGCTGTTTTTT

size: -
V: TRBV6-5
J: TRBJ2-7
D: TRBD1
CDR3: CASSSTGTVYEQYF
DNA: TGTGCCAGCAGTTCAACCGGGACAGTCTACGAGCAGTACTTC

size: -
V: TRBV19
J: TRBJ2-2
D: TRBD1
CDR3: CASSMARQGSGELFF
DNA: TGTGCCAGTAGTATGGCCCGACAGGGGTCCGGGGAGCTGTTTTTT

size: -
V: TRBV18
J: TRBJ2-5
D: -
CDR3: CASSPPAQGQETQYF
DNA: TGTGCCAGCTCACCACCGGCACAGGGCCAAGAGACCCAGTACTTC

size: -
V: TRBV12-5
J: TRBJ2-2
D: -
CDR3: CASGFLNTGELFF
DNA: TGTGCTAGTGGTTTCCTCAACACCGGGGAGCTGTTTTTT

size: -
V: TRBV7-9
J: TRBJ1-1
D: -
CDR3: CASTTPVEEKAFF
DNA: TGTGCCAGCACCACCCCAGTGGAGGAAAAAGCTTTCTTT

size: -
V: TRBV9
J: TRBJ1-2
D: -
CDR3: CASSRAQGGYTF
DNA: TGTGCCAGCAGCCGGGCCCAGGGTGGCTACACCTTC

size: -
V: TRBV3-1/TRBV3-2
J: TRBJ2-1
D: TRBD2
CDR3: CASSRSGGAYNEQFF
DNA: TGTGCCAGCAGCCGGAGCGGGGGGGCCTACAATGAGCAGTTCTTC

size: -
V: TRBV10-3
J: TRBJ2-7
D: -
CDR3: CAISDDNSYEQYF
DNA: TGTGCCATCAGTGACGACAACTCCTACGAGCAGTACTTC